The rows below give T cell receptor beta chains drawn from one sample of a study of response to subunit inactivated influenza vaccine. TCRdb reanalysed the RT-PCR reads using MiXCR and keeps one entry per CDR3 protein. In the table there are about 520,000 distinct CDR3 sequences, about 25% of which are singletons. Sequenced material: CD4+ T cells sorted from PBMCs, taken about 5 days after vaccination. These receptors came from a man aged 50-60 years who received an inactivated influenza vaccine. The CDR3 runs from the conserved cysteine through the conserved F or W. The D gene is left open where the match is weak. The size field is filled for only some rows; it gives once, few, many or a size class.

len | abundance | d_gene | j_gene | v_gene | CDR3nt | CDR3aa
16 | few | TRBD1 | TRBJ2-5 | TRBV12-5 | TGTGCTCCCCCCTCCATCCGGGACAGGGGCCAAGAGACCCAGTACTTC | CAPPSIRDRGQETQYF
14 | few | - | TRBJ1-1 | TRBV3-1 | TGTGCCAGCAGCCAAGAGACACTGAACACTGAAGCTTTCTTT | CASSQETLNTEAFF
16 | - | TRBD2 | TRBJ2-3 | TRBV3-1 | TGTGCCAGCAGCCAAGTGCCACTAGCGGGGGCGGATACGCAGTATTTT | CASSQVPLAGADTQYF
17 | few | - | TRBJ2-6 | TRBV7-2 | TGTGCCAGCAGCTTTGCCGGGTCTCTCTCTGGGGCCAACGTCCTGACTTTC | CASSFAGSLSGANVLTF
14 | - | - | TRBJ2-2 | TRBV6-1 | TGTGCCAGCACCGGGAATACGAACACCGGGGAGCTGTTTTTT | CASTGNTNTGELFF
16 | few | TRBD1 | TRBJ2-2 | TRBV5-1 | TGCGCCAGCAGCTTGACCGGGACAGGGGTCACCGGGGAGCTGTTTTTT | CASSLTGTGVTGELFF
14 | - | - | TRBJ1-2 | TRBV2 | TGTGCCAGCAGTGAACGGTTGACAGGAGATGGCTACACCTTC | CASSERLTGDGYTF
15 | - | TRBD1 | TRBJ1-2 | TRBV7-9 | TGTGCCAGCAGCTTATGGACAGGGGCTAACTATGGCTACACCTTC | CASSLWTGANYGYTF
15 | few | - | TRBJ2-2 | TRBV5-1 | TGCGCCAGCGGGCAAGTGACTCCGGGCAACGGGGAGCTGTTTTTT | CASGQVTPGNGELFF
15 | few | - | TRBJ2-3 | TRBV7-2 | TGTGCCAGCAGCTTAGGGGCGGCTCGCACAGATGCGCAGTATTTT | CASSLGAARTDAQYF
15 | - | - | TRBJ1-3 | TRBV7-2 | TGTGCCAGCAGCTTACCATTGGTATCTGGAAACACCATATATTTT | CASSLPLVSGNTIYF
15 | few | TRBD1 | TRBJ1-6 | TRBV5-1 | TGCGCCAGCAGCAAACAGGGGTTTGATAATTCACCCCTCCACTTT | CASSKQGFDNSPLHF
14 | - | TRBD1 | TRBJ1-1 | TRBV20-1 | TGCAGTGCTCAGGCAGGGGGTGTTGGCACTGAAGCTTTCTTT | CSAQAGGVGTEAFF
14 | - | - | TRBJ2-2 | TRBV6-2/TRBV6-3 | TGTGCCAGCAGTTATTTCCGGGACACCGGGGAGCTGTTTTTT | CASSYFRDTGELFF
14 | few | TRBD1 | TRBJ1-6 | TRBV11-1 | TGTGCCAGCAGCGTACAGGGGGAAAATTCACCCCTCCACTTT | CASSVQGENSPLHF
16 | few | TRBD2 | TRBJ2-3 | TRBV7-2 | TGTGCCAGCAGCCTGACACTAGCGGGCTGGGGAGATACGCAGTATTTT | CASSLTLAGWGDTQYF
13 | - | - | TRBJ1-6 | TRBV4-2 | TGTGCCAGCAGCCGAAACAGGAATTCACCCCTCCACTTT | CASSRNRNSPLHF
16 | - | - | TRBJ1-6 | TRBV7-9 | TGTGCCAGCACCCTCGGAAGGTCCGGTCAGGGCTCACCCCTCCACTTT | CASTLGRSGQGSPLHF
14 | - | TRBD1 | TRBJ2-7 | TRBV7-9 | TGTGCCAGCAGCGGGACAGGGGAGATCGGCGAGCAGTACTTC | CASSGTGEIGEQYF
16 | - | TRBD2 | TRBJ2-1 | TRBV4-2 | TGTGCCAGCAGCCACGGGCTAGCGGGAGGGAACATTGAGCAGTTCTTC | CASSHGLAGGNIEQFF
14 | few | TRBD2 | TRBJ2-7 | TRBV6-5 | TGTGCCAGCAGTGTACTAGCGACCTCCTACGAGCAGTACTTC | CASSVLATSYEQYF
15 | - | TRBD2 | TRBJ2-3 | TRBV20-1 | TGCAGTGCTAGTCCTAGCGGGAGTGGGACAGATACGCAGTATTTT | CSASPSGSGTDTQYF
14 | - | - | TRBJ1-1 | TRBV20-1 | TGCAGTGCTAGCAAGGGGATCATAAACACTGAAGCTTTCTTT | CSASKGIINTEAFF
15 | - | TRBD1 | TRBJ2-3 | TRBV7-7 | TGTGCTAGCAGCCGCTCCGGGACAGGGCATGATACGCAGTATTTT | CASSRSGTGHDTQYF
14 | - | - | TRBJ2-5 | TRBV5-1 | TGCGCCAGCAGCAACGGGTCCAGACAAGAGACCCAGTACTTC | CASSNGSRQETQYF
15 | - | TRBD1 | TRBJ2-1 | TRBV20-1 | TGCAGTGCTAGAGGGACAGGCAGTACCTACAATGAGCAGTTCTTC | CSARGTGSTYNEQFF
15 | - | - | TRBJ2-1 | TRBV28 | TGTGCCAGCAGTTCAGGGAGAGTAACCTACAATGAGCAGTTCTTC | CASSSGRVTYNEQFF
15 | - | TRBD2 | TRBJ2-3 | TRBV20-1 | TGCAGTGCTAGACGGGCTAGCGGGAGGTCAGATACGCAGTATTTT | CSARRASGRSDTQYF
15 | - | - | TRBJ2-1 | TRBV5-8 | TGTGCCAGCAGCTTGGCCGGCCGCCTTGGGAATGAGCAGTTCTTC | CASSLAGRLGNEQFF
14 | few | TRBD2 | TRBJ2-3 | TRBV5-1 | TGCGCCAGCAGCCCGGGGACTAGCACAGTTACGCAGTATTTT | CASSPGTSTVTQYF
15 | few | - | TRBJ2-3 | TRBV11-2 | TGTGCCAGCAGCTTACCAGGGATCGGCACAGATACGCAGTATTTT | CASSLPGIGTDTQYF
14 | - | - | TRBJ2-1 | TRBV12-3/TRBV12-4 | TGTGCCAGCAGTTTAGGGGCCAAAACTAATGAGCAGTTCTTC | CASSLGAKTNEQFF
16 | - | - | TRBJ2-5 | TRBV4-2 | TGTGCCAGCAGCCAAGATATTGGGGGAGGCGGAGAGACCCAGTACTTC | CASSQDIGGGGETQYF
14 | many | - | TRBJ2-5 | TRBV12-3/TRBV12-4 | TGTGCCAGCAGTGGAGGGACAGTACAAGAGACCCAGTACTTC | CASSGGTVQETQYF
14 | - | - | TRBJ2-1 | TRBV7-9 | TGTGCCACCAGGGCGGGTAGCTCCTACAATGAGCAGTTCTTC | CATRAGSSYNEQFF
14 | few | TRBD1 | TRBJ2-1 | TRBV9 | TGTGCCAGCAGCGTGGGACAGGGCTCTCATGAGCAGTTCTTC | CASSVGQGSHEQFF
18 | - | TRBD2 | TRBJ2-7 | TRBV11-2 | TGTGCCAGCAGCTTATCCCCCTATCGTTCGTGGGGGGGACACGAGCAGTACTTC | CASSLSPYRSWGGHEQYF
12 | - | - | TRBJ2-5 | TRBV2 | TGTGCCAGCGGGGTGTCAAAAGAGACCCAGTACTTC | CASGVSKETQYF
16 | - | - | TRBJ2-1 | TRBV3-1 | TGTGCCAGCAGCCAAGACAGGACGTTCTCCTACAATGAGCAGTTCTTC | CASSQDRTFSYNEQFF
15 | few | TRBD1 | TRBJ2-2 | TRBV12-3/TRBV12-4 | TGTGCCAGCACCAACACCTGGGACAGGGGAGGGGAGCTGTTTTTT | CASTNTWDRGGELFF
15 | few | - | TRBJ2-5 | TRBV20-1 | TGCAGTGCTAGAGAGGGGGGTTCGTACCAAGAGACCCAGTACTTC | CSAREGGSYQETQYF
14 | - | TRBD1 | TRBJ1-1 | TRBV10-3 | TGTGCCATCAGTGAGGGGACAGGGAGCACTGAAGCTTTCTTT | CAISEGTGSTEAFF
17 | - | TRBD1 | TRBJ1-2 | TRBV4-1 | TGCGCCAGCAGCCAATCTGGGACAGGGAAATCGGGCTATGGCTACACCTTC | CASSQSGTGKSGYGYTF
16 | few | TRBD2 | TRBJ2-5 | TRBV9 | TGTGCCAGCAGCGCCCTAACTAGCGGGAGTTTAGAGACCCAGTACTTC | CASSALTSGSLETQYF
16 | - | TRBD2 | TRBJ2-2 | TRBV4-3 | TGCGCCAGCAGCCAAGATCGGGGGGACCGGGGCGGGGAGCTGTTTTTT | CASSQDRGDRGGELFF
15 | - | - | TRBJ1-1 | TRBV7-8 | TGTGCCAGCAGCTTAAGGGCCGCGGTGAACACTGAAGCTTTCTTT | CASSLRAAVNTEAFF
13 | many | - | TRBJ2-2 | TRBV12-3/TRBV12-4 | TGTGCCAGCAGTTCCAGGGGAACCGGGGAGCTGTTTTTT | CASSSRGTGELFF
14 | - | TRBD2 | TRBJ2-3 | TRBV6-1 | TGTGCCAGCAGGTCCTTCGGGAGGCCAGATACGCAGTATTTT | CASRSFGRPDTQYF